This T cell receptor (beta chain) was identified in a study of blood T cell repertoires in COVID-19 (dated by TCRdb to 2018 to 2020). For the wider study: The collaborator samples originated in the United States, Italy and Spain and spanned the acute and convalescent phases of COVID-19. The material from the prospective study consisted of cDNA or gDNA derived from T cells, B-cell-depleted T cells, or PBMCs. The repertoires were released in a freely available public database meant as a resource for research on the immune response to SARS-CoV-2. Subjects who had been exposed to COVID-19, were actively infected with it, or had recovered from it provided the deeply sampled blood TCRbeta repertoires that made up the dataset. The samples were drawn from the first 160 participants of the ongoing ImmuneRACE study and from roughly 1,300 subjects provided by 6 global collaborators. A de-identified subject ID, COVID-19 status, age in years and sex were almost always included in the sample metadata. Where available, HLA class I and class II types were taken from metadata supplied by the sample provider and were not determined by assay-based typing. What the study reported, not specific to this receptor: How much clinical and demographic metadata was included differed by source and by participant, and the metadata was provided uncurated.

The germline V gene gives CDR1 as SNHLY and CDR2 as FYNNEI. The CDR3 runs 15 amino acids, cysteine and phenylalanine included. Solely the CDR3 DNA is kept, with 45 bases framed from the first base. Trimming takes 7 bases off V and 1 base off J; junction bases not matched to a gene: 5. Whole blood was collected in K2EDTA tubes by collaborating institutions according to the institutions' own protocols. For TCRbeta analysis, collaborators shipped samples in one of three forms: frozen whole blood, isolated PBMCs, or DNA extracted from either of those sample types. TCRbeta CDR3 regions were amplified from genomic DNA using the immunoSEQ Assay, a bias-controlled multiplex PCR. Under the source paper's analysis protocol: The number of nucleated cells in each sample was estimated by amplification of reference gene primers within the assay. Sequence reads were collapsed and filtered to measure the absolute abundance of every unique TCRbeta CDR3 rearrangement. For each sample, productive Simpson clonality was calculated as the square root of Simpson's diversity index over productive rearrangements. TCRdb mirrors the immuneACCESS table, restricted to in-frame sequences. Some clones are absent from its copies; in checked studies, under half trace to an unresolved V gene, and the reason for the others is unknown. The DNA was the basis for D and trimming; V, J and clone size are from that table. The sample table holds 140,000 to 150,000 clones, of which roughly 80% were seen once. 7.5% to 9.5% of the sample lies in the top ten.

A single count supports this clone. This clone's antigen is unknown. No much larger clone exists at a distance of one base, and base qualities are not known. The TCR was taken from a human donor with acute or convalescent COVID-19. The donor label of this sample is uncertain. The V and J segments used are TRBV2 and TRBJ1-5, and TRBD1 matches 9 of the central bases. Source material: peripheral blood. CDR3 region: CASTGQGQSNQPQHF. The DNA sequence is given as TGTGCCAGCACGGGACAGGGACAGAGCAATCAGCCCCAGCATTTT.